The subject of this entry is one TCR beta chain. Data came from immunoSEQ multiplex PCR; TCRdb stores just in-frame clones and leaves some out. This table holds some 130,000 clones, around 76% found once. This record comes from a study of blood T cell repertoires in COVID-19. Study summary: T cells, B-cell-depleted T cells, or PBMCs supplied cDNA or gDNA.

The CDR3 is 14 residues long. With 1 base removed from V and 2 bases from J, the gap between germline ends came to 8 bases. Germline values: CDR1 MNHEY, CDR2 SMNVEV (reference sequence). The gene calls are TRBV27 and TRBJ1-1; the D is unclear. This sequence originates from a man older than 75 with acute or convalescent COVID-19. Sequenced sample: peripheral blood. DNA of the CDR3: TGTGCCAGCAGTTTATTCGGGGAAAACACTGAAGCTTTCTTT. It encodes CASSLFGENTEAFF.